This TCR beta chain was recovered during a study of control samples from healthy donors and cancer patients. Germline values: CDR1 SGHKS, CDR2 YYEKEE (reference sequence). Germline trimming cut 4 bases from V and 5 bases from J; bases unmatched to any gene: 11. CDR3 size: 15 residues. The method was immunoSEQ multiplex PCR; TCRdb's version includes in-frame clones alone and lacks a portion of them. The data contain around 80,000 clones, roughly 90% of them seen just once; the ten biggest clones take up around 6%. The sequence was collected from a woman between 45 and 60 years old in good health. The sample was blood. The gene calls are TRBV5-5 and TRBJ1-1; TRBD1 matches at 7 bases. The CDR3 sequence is CASSPGGGGKTEAFF. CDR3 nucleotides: TGTGCCAGCAGCCCCGGTGGAGGGGGCAAAACTGAAGCTTTCTTT.